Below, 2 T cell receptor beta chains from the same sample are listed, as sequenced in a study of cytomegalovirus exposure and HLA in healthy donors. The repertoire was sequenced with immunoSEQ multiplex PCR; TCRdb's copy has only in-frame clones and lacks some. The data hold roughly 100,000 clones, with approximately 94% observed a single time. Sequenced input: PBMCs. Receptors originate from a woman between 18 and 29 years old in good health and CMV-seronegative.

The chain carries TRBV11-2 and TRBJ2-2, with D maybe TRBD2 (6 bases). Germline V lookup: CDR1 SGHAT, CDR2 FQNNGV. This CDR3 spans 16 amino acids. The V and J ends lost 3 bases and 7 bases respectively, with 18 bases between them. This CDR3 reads CASSLGLGVLGGELFF. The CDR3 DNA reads TGTGCCAGCAGCTTGGGACTGGGAGTGTTGGGCGGGGAGCTGTTTTTT.

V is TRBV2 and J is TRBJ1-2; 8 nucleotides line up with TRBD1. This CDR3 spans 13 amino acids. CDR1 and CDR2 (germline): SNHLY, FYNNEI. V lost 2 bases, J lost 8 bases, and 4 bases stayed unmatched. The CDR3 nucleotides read TGTGCCAGCAGTGAAACAGGGGGTAGAGGCTACACCTTC. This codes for CASSETGGRGYTF.